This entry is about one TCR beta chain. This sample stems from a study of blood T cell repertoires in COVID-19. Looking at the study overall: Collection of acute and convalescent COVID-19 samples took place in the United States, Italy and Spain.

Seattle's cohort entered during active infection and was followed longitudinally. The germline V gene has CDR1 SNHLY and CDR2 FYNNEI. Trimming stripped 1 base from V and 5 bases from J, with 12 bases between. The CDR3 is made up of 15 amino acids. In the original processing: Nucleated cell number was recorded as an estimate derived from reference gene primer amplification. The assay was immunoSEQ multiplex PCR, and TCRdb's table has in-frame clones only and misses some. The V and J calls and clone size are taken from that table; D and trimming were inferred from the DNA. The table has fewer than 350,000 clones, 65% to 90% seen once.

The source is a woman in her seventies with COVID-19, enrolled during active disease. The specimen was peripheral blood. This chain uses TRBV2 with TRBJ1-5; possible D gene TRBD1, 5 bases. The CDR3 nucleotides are TGTGCCAGCAGTGAAGGGGGCAACTTGGATCAGCCCCAGCATTTT. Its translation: CASSEGGNLDQPQHF. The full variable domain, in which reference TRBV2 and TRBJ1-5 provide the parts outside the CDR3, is EPEVTQTPSHQVTQMGQEVILRCVPISNHLYFYWYRQILGQKVEFLVSFYNNEISEKSEIFDDQFSVERPDGSNFTLKIRSTKLEDSAMYFCASSEGGNLDQPQHFGDGTRLSIL.